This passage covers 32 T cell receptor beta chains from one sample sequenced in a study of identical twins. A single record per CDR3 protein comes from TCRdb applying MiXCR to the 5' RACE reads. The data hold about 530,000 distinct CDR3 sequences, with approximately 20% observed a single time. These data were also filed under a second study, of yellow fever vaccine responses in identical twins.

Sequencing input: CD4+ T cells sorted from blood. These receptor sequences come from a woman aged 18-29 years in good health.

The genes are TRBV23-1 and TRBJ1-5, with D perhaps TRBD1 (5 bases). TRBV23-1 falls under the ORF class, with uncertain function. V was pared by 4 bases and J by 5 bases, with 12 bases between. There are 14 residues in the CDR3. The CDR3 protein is CASSLEDIDQPQHF. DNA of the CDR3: TGCGCCAGCAGTCTTGAGGACATCGATCAGCCCCAGCATTTT.

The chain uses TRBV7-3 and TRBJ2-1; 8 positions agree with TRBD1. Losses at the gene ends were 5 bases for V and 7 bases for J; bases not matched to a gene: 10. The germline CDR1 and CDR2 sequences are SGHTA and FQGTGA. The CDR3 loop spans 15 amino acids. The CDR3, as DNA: TGTGCCAGCAGCCCCGGAGGACAGGGTACAAATGAGCAGTTCTTC. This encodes CASSPGGQGTNEQFF.

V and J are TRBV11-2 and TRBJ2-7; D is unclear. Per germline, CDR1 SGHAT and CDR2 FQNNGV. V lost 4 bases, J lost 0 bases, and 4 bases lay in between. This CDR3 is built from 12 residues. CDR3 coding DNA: TGTGCCAGCAGCTCCGGCTCCTACGAGCAGTACGTC. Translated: CASSSGSYEQYV.

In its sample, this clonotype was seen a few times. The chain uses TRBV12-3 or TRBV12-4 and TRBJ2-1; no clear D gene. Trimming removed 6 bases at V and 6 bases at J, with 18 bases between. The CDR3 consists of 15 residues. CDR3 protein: CASRVRYPGVNEQFF. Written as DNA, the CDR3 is TGTGCCAGCAGAGTCCGGTATCCGGGTGTCAATGAGCAGTTCTTC.

The CDR3 reads CASSPTLLETQYF. The CDR3 nucleotides are TGTGCCAGCAGTCCGACCTTACTAGAGACCCAGTACTTC. The rearrangement links TRBV2 to TRBJ2-5; D unresolved. This CDR3 has 13 amino acids. CDR1 and CDR2 from the germline V gene are SNHLY and FYNNEI. V gave up 5 bases and J gave up 4 bases, with 11 bases separating them.

The CDR3, as DNA: TGTGCCACCAGCCCCGGACAGGGGAGGAATGAGCAGTTCTTC. As protein: CATSPGQGRNEQFF. This rearrangement joins TRBV15 to TRBJ2-1; 9 nucleotides line up with TRBD1. V lost 5 bases and J lost 7; bases outside the gene matches: 6. The germline V gene has CDR1 LNHNV and CDR2 YYDKDF (reference sequence). This CDR3 region has 14 residues.

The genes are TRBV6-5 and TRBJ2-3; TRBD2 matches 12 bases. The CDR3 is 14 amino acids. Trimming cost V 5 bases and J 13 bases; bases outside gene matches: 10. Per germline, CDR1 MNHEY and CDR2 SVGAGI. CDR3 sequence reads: CASSNDRLAGGEYF. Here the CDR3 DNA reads TGTGCCAGCAGTAACGACCGCCTAGCGGGGGGGGAGTATTTT.

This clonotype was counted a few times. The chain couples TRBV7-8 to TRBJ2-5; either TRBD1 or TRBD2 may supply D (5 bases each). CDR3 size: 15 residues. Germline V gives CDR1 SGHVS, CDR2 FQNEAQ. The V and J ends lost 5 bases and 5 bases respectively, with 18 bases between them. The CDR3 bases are TGTGCCAGCAGCCCACGGGACCTCCGGCTGGAGACCCAGTACTTC. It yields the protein CASSPRDLRLETQYF.

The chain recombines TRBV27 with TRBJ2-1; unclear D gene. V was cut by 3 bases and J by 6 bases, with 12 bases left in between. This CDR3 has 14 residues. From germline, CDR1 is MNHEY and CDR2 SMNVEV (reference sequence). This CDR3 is CASSFGVPLNEQFF. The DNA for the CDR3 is TGTGCCAGCAGTTTCGGAGTTCCCCTCAATGAGCAGTTCTTC.

The CDR3 reads CASSARGGLTDTQYF. CDR3 bases: TGTGCCAGCAGCGCGAGGGGCGGACTAACAGATACGCAGTATTTT. This chain joins TRBV9 and TRBJ2-3; tentatively, D is TRBD2 (6 bases). Trimming removed 3 bases from V and 3 bases from J, with 14 bases in between. Germline values: CDR1 SGDLS, CDR2 YYNGEE. This CDR3 spans 15 amino acids.

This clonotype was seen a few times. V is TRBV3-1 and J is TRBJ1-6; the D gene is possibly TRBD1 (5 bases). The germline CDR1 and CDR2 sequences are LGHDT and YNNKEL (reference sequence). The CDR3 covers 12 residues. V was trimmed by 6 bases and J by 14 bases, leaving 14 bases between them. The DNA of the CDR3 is TGTGCCAGCAGTCGAAAACAGGACACCCTCCACTTT. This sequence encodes CASSRKQDTLHF.

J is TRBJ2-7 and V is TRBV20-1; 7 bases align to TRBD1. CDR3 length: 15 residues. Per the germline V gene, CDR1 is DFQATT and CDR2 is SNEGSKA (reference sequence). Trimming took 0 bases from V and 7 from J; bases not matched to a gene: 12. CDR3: CSARDRDRVPGEQYV. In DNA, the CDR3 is TGCAGTGCTAGAGATCGCGACAGGGTTCCGGGTGAGCAGTACGTC.

CDR3 region: CASSRGQGFTGELFF. The CDR3 DNA follows: TGTGCCAGCAGCCGGGGACAGGGGTTCACCGGGGAGCTGTTTTTT. This chain links TRBV6-1 with TRBJ2-2, with 10 bases fitting TRBD1. CDR3 length: 15 residues. Unmatched junction bases numbered 5, after V lost 6 bases and J lost 4 bases. Germline V gives CDR1 MNHNS, CDR2 SASEGT.

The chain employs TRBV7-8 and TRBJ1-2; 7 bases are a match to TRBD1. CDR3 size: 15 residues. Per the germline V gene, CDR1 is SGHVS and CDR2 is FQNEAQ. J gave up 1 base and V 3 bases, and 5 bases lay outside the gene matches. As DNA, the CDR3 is TGTGCCAGCAGCTTCCGGGGACAGCTTAACTATGGCTACACCTTC. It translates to CASSFRGQLNYGYTF.

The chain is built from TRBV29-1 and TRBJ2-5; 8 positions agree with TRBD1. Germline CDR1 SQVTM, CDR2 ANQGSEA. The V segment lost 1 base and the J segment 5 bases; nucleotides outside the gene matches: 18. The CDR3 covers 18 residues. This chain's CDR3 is CSVEAGATMQGAMETQYF. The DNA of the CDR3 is TGCAGCGTTGAAGCGGGAGCAACAATGCAGGGGGCAATGGAGACCCAGTACTTC. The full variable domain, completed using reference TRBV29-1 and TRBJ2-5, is SAVISQKPSRDICQRGTSLTIQCQVDSQVTMMFWYRQQPGQSLTLIATANQGSEATYESGFVIDKFPISRPNLTFSTLTVSNMSPEDSSIYLCSVEAGATMQGAMETQYFGPGTRLLVL.

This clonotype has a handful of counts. In DNA, the CDR3 is TGTGCCAGCAGCTCCCCCAAGGCAGAGGCTAGCGAGCCAGATACGCAGTATTTT. Its translation is CASSSPKAEASEPDTQYF. The rearrangement joins TRBV11-1 to TRBJ2-3; weak D call: TRBD2 (6 bases). V was pared by 4 bases and J by 4 bases, with 24 bases between. CDR1 is SGHAT and CDR2 is FQDESV in the germline V gene (reference sequence). CDR3 length equals 18 residues.

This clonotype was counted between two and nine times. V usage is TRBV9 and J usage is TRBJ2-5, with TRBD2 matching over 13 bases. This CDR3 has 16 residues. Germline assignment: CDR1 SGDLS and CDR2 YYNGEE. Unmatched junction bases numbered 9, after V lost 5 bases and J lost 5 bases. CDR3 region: CASSTTSGGARETQYF. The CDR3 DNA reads TGTGCCAGCAGTACAACTAGCGGGGGGGCCCGGGAGACCCAGTACTTC.

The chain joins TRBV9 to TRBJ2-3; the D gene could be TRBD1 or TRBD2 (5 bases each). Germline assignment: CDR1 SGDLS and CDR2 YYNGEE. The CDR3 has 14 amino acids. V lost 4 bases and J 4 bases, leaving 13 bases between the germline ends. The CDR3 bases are TGTGCCAGCAGCCTCCATGGGGGACCAGATACGCAGTATTTT. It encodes CASSLHGGPDTQYF.

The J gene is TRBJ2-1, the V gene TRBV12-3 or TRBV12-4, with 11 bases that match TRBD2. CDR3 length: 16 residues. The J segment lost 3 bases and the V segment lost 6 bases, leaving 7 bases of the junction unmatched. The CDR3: CASSLLAGVGYNEQFF. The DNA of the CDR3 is TGTGCCAGCAGCCTACTAGCGGGAGTTGGCTACAATGAGCAGTTCTTC.

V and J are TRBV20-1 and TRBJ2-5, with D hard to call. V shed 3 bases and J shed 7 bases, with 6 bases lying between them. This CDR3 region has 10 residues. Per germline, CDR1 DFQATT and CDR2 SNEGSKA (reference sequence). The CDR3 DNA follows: TGCAGTGCTAGCACTGCGACCCAGTACTTC. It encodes CSASTATQYF.

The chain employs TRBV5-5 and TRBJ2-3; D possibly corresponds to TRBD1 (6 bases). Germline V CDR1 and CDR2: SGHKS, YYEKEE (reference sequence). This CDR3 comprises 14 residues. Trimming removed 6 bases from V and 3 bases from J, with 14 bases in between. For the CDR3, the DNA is TGTGCCAGCAACATGGACAGTAGGACAGATACGCAGTATTTT. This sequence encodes CASNMDSRTDTQYF.

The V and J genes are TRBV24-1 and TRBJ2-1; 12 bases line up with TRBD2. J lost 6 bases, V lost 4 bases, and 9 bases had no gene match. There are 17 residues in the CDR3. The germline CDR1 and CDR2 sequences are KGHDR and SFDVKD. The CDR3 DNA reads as TGTGCCACCAGTGACCCCCGACCTAGCGGGGGGGCCAATGAGCAGTTCTTC. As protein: CATSDPRPSGGANEQFF.

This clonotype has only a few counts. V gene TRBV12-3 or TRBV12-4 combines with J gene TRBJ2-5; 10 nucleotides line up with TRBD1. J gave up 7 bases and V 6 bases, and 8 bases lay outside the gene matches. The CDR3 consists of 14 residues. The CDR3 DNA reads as TGTGCCAGCAGATCAGACAGGGGGCCGGTGACCCAGTACTTC. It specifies CASRSDRGPVTQYF.

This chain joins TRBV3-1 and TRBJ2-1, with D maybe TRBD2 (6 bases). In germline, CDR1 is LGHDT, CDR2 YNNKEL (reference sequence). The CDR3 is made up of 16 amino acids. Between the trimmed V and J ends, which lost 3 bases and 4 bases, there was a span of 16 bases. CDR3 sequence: CASSHAPRRGYNEQFF. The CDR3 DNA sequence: TGTGCCAGCAGCCACGCCCCCCGACGGGGGTACAATGAGCAGTTCTTC.

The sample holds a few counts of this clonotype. As DNA, the CDR3 is TGCAGCGTAGAGGAGTTAGCGGTTAACAATGAGCAGTTCTTC. Translating it yields CSVEELAVNNEQFF. The chain has TRBV29-1 and TRBJ2-1; maybe TRBD2 (6 bases). CDR3 size: 14 residues. V was trimmed by 6 bases and J by 5 bases, leaving 17 bases between them. Germline V gene lookup returns CDR1 SQVTM and CDR2 ANQGSEA.

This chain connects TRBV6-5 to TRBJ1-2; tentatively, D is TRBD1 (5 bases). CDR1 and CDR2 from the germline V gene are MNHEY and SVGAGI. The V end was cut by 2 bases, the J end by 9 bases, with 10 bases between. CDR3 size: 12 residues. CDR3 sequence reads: CASSYRGGSYTF. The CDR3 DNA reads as TGTGCCAGCAGTTACAGGGGTGGAAGCTACACCTTC.

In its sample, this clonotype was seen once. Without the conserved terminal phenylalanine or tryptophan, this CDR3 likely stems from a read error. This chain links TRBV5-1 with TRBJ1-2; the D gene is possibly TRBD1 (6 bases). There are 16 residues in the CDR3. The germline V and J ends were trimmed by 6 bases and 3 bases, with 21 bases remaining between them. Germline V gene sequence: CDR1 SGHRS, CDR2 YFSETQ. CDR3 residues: CASKLRDTTFDYGYTL. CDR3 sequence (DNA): TGCGCCAGCAAGTTAAGGGACACTACCTTCGACTATGGCTACACCTTA.

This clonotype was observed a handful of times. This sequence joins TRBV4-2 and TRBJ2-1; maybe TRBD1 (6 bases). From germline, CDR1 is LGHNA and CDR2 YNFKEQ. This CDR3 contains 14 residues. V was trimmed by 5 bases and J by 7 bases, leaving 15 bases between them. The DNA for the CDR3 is TGTGCCAGCAGCAAGGGGGTGGGGAAAAATGAGCAGTTCTTC. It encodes CASSKGVGKNEQFF.

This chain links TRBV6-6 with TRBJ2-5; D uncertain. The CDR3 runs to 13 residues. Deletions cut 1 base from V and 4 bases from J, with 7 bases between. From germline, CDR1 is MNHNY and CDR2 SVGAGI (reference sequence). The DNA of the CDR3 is TGTGCCAGCAGTTACTTCCAGGCAGAGACCCAGTACTTC. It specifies CASSYFQAETQYF.

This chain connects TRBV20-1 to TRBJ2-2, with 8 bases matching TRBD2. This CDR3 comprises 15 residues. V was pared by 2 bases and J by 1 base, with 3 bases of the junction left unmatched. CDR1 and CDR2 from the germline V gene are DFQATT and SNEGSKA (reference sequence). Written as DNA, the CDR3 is TGCAGTGCTAGATACAGCGGGAGGAACACCGGGGAGCTGTTTTTT. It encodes CSARYSGRNTGELFF.

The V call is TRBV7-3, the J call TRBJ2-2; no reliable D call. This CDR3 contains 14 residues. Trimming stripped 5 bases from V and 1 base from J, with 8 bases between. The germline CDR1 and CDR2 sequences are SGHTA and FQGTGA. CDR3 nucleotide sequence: TGTGCCAGCAGCGCCGCCAGGAACACCGGGGAGCTGTTTTTT. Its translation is CASSAARNTGELFF.

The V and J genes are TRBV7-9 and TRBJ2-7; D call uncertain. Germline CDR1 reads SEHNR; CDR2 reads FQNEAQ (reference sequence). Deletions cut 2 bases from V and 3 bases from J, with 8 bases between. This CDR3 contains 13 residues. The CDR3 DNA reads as TGTGCCAGCAGCTTAAGCGACCACTACGAGCAGTACTTC. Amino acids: CASSLSDHYEQYF.